The TCR beta chain under discussion was sequenced for a study of blood T cell repertoires in COVID-19. About the study: Some COVID-19 samples were acute and others convalescent; all came from the United States, Italy and Spain. T cells, B-cell-depleted T cells, or PBMCs provided the cDNA or gDNA that served as material.

As handled by the study authors: Nucleated cell counts were estimated from reference gene primer amplification. Some clones are missing from TCRdb's copy, which holds only in-frame ones; the method was immunoSEQ multiplex PCR. The V and J calls and the clone size are those of that table, but D and trimming were determined from the DNA. The sample carries under 80,000 clones, 70% to 90% recorded once. The source of this sequence is an elderly man in a cohort sampled during active COVID-19. The sample consisted of peripheral blood.

CDR3 region: CASSLGWDRISDYGYTF. The CDR3 DNA follows: TGTGCCAGCAGCTTAGGGTGGGACAGAATTAGCGACTATGGCTACACCTTC. This chain joins TRBV7-9 and TRBJ1-2, with 7 bases fitting TRBD1. This CDR3 is 17 amino acids long. Per the germline V gene, CDR1 is SEHNR and CDR2 is FQNEAQ (reference sequence). V shed 1 base and J 3 bases; nucleotides not matched to a gene: 11.